This TCR beta chain is from a study of vaccination effects on CD4 cells after COVID-19. Study-wide findings and caveats: Limitations: small convalescent group and missing early post-infection timepoints.

TCRdb keeps only in-frame clones here, not all; method: immunoSEQ multiplex PCR. This table holds fewer than 50,000 clones, approximately 84% found once. In regard to this clone: The antigen remains undetermined.

Sequencing in the ViraFEST assay came after antigen-specific CD4+ T cells had been expanded with viral peptide pools, which were used to stimulate PBMC. Scientists isolated CD4+ T cells after a roughly ten-day culture period ended. Everyone in the study got two shots of either the BNT162b2 or mRNA-1273 vaccine. The starting material was CD4+ T cells from PBMCs cultured with HCoV-NL63 spike peptides, obtained after COVID-19 vaccination. The source of this sequence is a human donor who received a COVID-19 vaccine. Some clones in this sample may be carry-over from other donors' samples.

CDR3 residues: CSASHAWGQETQYF. The CDR3 DNA sequence: TGCAGTGCTAGTCACGCGTGGGGGCAAGAGACCCAGTACTTC. The rearrangement uses TRBV20-1 and TRBJ2-5; perhaps D is TRBD1 or TRBD2 (5 bases each). The V end was cut by 3 bases, the J end by 2 bases, with 13 bases between. CDR3 length: 14 amino acids. CDR1 and CDR2 from the germline V gene are DFQATT and SNEGSKA (reference sequence).